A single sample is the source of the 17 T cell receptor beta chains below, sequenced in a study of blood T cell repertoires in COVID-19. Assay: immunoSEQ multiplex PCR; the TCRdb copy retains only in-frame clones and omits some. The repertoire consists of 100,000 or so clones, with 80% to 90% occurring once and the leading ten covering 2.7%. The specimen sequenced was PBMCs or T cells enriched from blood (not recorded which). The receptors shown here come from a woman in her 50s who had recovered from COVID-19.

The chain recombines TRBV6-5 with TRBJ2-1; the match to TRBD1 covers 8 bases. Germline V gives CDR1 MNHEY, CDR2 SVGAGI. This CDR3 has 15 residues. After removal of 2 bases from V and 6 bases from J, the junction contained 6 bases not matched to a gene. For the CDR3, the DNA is TGTGCCAGCAGTTACCTTCGGACAGGGACCAATGAGCAGTTCTTC. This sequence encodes CASSYLRTGTNEQFF.

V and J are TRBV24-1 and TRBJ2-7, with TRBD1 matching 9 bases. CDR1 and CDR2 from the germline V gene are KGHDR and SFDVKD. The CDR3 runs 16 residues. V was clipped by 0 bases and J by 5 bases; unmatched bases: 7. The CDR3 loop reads CATSDLEGTGINEQYF. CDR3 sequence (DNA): TGTGCCACCAGTGATTTGGAAGGGACAGGGATCAACGAGCAGTACTTC.

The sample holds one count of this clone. CDR3 sequence reads: CASSLSLMDRILGYTF. The CDR3 DNA is TGTGCCAGCAGCTTATCGCTTATGGACAGAATTTTAGGCTACACCTTC. The chain carries TRBV7-9 and TRBJ1-2; a possible D gene is TRBD1 (6 bases). There are 16 residues in the CDR3. Germline CDR1 and CDR2: SEHNR and FQNEAQ (reference sequence). The V end lost 2 bases, the J end lost 8 bases, and 21 bases lay between the germline ends.

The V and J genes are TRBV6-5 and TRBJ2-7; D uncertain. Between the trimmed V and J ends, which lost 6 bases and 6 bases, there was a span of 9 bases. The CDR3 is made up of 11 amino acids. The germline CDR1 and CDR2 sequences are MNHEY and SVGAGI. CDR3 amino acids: CASSRGSEQYF. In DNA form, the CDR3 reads TGTGCCAGCAGCCGAGGCAGCGAGCAGTACTTC.

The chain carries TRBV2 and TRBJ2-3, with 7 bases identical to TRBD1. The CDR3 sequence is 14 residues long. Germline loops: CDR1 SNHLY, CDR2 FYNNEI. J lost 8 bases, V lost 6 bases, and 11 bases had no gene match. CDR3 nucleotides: TGTGCCAGCAGCCTTGGGACAGCATACGGTACGCAGTATTTT. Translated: CASSLGTAYGTQYF.

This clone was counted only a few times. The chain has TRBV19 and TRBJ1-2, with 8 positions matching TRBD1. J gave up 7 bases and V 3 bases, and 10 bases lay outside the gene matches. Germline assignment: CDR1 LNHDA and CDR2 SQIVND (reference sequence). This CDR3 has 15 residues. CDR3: CASSIGTGISSGYTF. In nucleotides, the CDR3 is TGTGCCAGTAGTATCGGGACAGGTATCTCGAGTGGCTACACCTTC.

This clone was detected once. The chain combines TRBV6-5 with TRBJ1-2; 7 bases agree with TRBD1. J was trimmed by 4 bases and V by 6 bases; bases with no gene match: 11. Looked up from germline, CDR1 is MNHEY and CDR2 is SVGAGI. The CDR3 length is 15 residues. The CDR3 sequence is CASSVRQGGGYGYTF. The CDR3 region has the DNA TGTGCCAGCAGCGTCCGACAGGGTGGCGGCTATGGCTACACCTTC.

The CDR3 protein is CAATGGTANGYTF. CDR3 nucleotides: TGTGCCGCTACCGGCGGGACGGCTAATGGCTACACCTTC. The chain uses TRBV28 and TRBJ1-2, with D perhaps TRBD1 (5 bases). Looked up from germline, CDR1 is MDHEN and CDR2 is SYDVKM. This CDR3 is 13 amino acids long. Trimming took 11 bases from V and 6 from J, leaving 19 bases between them.

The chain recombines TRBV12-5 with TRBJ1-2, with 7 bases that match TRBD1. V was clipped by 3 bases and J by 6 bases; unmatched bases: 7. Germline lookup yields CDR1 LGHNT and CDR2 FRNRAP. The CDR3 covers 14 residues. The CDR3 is CASGFSGTANGYTF. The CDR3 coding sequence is TGTGCTAGTGGTTTTTCCGGGACAGCCAATGGCTACACCTTC.

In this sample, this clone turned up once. The CDR3 sequence is CASSLWLAGGRETQYF. As DNA, the CDR3 is TGTGCCAGCAGCTTATGGCTAGCGGGGGGGCGTGAGACCCAGTACTTC. The chain combines TRBV7-9 with TRBJ2-5, with 12 bases lining up with TRBD2. The V and J ends lost 2 bases and 5 bases, in that order; junction bases with no gene match: 6. The CDR3 totals 16 residues. Looked up from germline, CDR1 is SEHNR and CDR2 is FQNEAQ (reference sequence). Looking up the rest from reference TRBV7-9 and TRBJ2-5 gives the full variable domain: DTGVSQNPRHKITKRGQNVTFRCDPISEHNRLYWYRQTLGQGPEFLTYFQNEAQLEKSRLLSDRFSAERPKGSFSTLEIQRTEQGDSAMYLCASSLWLAGGRETQYFGPGTRLLVL.

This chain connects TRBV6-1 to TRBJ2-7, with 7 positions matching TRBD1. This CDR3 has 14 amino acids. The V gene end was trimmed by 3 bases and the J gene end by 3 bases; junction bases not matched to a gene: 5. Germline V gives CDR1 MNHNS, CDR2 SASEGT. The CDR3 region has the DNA TGTGCCAGCAGTGAGGACAGGCGCAACTACGAGCAGTACTTC. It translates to CASSEDRRNYEQYF.

The CDR3 reads CASSLSQNSYEQYF. The CDR3 nucleotides are TGCGCCAGCAGCTTGTCCCAAAACTCCTACGAGCAGTACTTC. The rearrangement links TRBV5-1 to TRBJ2-7, with D unresolved. Germline V CDR1 and CDR2: SGHRS, YFSETQ. V was shortened by 1 base and J by 0 bases, with 8 bases between the two germline ends. The CDR3 contains 14 residues. The full variable domain, rest sourced from reference TRBV5-1 and TRBJ2-7, is KAGVTQTPRYLIKTRGQQVTLSCSPISGHRSVSWYQQTPGQGLQFLFEYFSETQRNKGNFPGRFSGRQFSNSRSEMNVSTLELGDSALYLCASSLSQNSYEQYFGPGTRLTVT.

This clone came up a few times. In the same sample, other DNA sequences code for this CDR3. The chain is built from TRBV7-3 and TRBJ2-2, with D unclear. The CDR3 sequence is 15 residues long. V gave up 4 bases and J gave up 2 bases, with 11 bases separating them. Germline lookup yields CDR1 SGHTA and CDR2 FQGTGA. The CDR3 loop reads CASSSSPSNTGELFF. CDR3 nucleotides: TGTGCCAGCAGCTCGTCCCCGAGTAACACCGGGGAGCTGTTTTTT.

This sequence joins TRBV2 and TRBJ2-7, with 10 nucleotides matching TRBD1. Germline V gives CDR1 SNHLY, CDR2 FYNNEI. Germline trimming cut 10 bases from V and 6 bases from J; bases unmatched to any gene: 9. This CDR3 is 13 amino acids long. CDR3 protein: CATTGTGEGEQYF. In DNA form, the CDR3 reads TGTGCCACCACCGGGACAGGGGAAGGCGAGCAGTACTTC.

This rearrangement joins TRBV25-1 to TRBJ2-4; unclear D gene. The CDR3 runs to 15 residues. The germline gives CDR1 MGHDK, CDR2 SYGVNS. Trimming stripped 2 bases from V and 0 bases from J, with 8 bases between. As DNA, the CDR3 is TGTGCCAGCAGTGAAGTTAAACTAGCCAAAAACATTCAGTACTTC. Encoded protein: CASSEVKLAKNIQYF.

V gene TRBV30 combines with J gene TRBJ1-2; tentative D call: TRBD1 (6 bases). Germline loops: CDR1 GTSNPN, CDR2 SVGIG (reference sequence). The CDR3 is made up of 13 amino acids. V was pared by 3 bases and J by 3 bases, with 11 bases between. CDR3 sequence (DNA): TGTGCCTGGAGACCCCCAGGGGACTATGGCTACACCTTC. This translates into CAWRPPGDYGYTF.

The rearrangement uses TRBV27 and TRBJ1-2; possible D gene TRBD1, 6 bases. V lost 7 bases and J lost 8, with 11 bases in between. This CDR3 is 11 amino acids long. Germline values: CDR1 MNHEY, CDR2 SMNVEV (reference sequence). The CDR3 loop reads CASIRQGGYTF. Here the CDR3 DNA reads TGTGCCAGCATTCGTCAGGGGGGCTACACCTTC.